This TCR beta chain was sequenced during a study of beta chain features in type 1 diabetes. Study-wide background: No patient-donor differences in age, gender, total cells or subset yield. Across the samples, roughly 99 million sorted cells were examined in total.

Without exception, sorted populations had purity beyond 98%. Overall study results and limits: Compared to healthy donors, patients appeared to have naive, central memory and Treg TCRB repertoires that were more alike.

Since all of the isolated RNA was reverse transcribed, expressed TCRB transcripts were what got sequenced. The data were produced by immunoSEQ multiplex PCR, yet TCRdb's version contains in-frame clones alone and is incomplete. The table records about half a million clones, around 30% of them present only once. Worth noting for this clone: Its specificity is unknown.

Per the germline V gene, CDR1 is SGDLS and CDR2 is YYNGEE. The V end was cut by 0 bases, the J end by 6 bases, with 12 bases between. This CDR3 is built from 15 residues. Sample: naive CD4+ T cells from blood. This chain uses TRBV9 with TRBJ2-2; possibly TRBD2 for D (5 bases). The clonotype originates from a man aged 18 to 35 in good health. The CDR3 protein is CASSVEILASGELFF. The DNA of the CDR3 is TGTGCCAGCAGCGTAGAAATTCTAGCCTCCGGGGAGCTGTTTTTT.